The clone carrying this TCR beta chain was counted ten times or more. The V end lost 2 bases, the J end lost 4 bases, and 11 bases lay between the germline ends. Germline V gives CDR1 LNHNV, CDR2 YYDKDF (reference sequence). The CDR3 covers 15 residues. TCRdb ran MiXCR on the RT-PCR reads and lists one entry per CDR3 protein. The sample lists about 680,000 distinct CDR3 sequences; 14% were seen once. The source of this sequence is a female donor in good health, serving as a healthy control. Sequenced sample: memory CD4+ T cells from blood. This sequence joins TRBV15 and TRBJ1-4, with D unresolved. The CDR3 protein is CATSRLIGSNEKLFF. In DNA, the CDR3 is TGTGCCACCAGCAGACTTATCGGGAGTAATGAAAAACTGTTTTTT.